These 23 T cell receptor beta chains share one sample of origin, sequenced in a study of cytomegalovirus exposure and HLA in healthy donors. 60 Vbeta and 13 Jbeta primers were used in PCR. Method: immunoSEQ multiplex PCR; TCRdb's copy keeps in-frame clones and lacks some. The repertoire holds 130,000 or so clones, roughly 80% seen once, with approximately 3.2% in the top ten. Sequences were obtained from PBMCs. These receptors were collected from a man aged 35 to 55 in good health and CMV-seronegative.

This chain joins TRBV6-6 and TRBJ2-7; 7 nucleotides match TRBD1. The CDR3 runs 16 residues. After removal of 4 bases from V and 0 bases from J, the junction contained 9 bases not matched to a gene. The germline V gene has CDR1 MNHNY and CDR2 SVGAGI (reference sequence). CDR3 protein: CASSFDRERPSYEQYF. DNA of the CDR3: TGTGCCAGCAGTTTCGACAGGGAACGGCCCTCCTACGAGCAGTACTTC.

Here the CDR3 DNA reads TGTGCCAGCAGCCCCGAGGTTGGGGGGGCGGGGGTAGTGCCCTACGAGCAGTACTTC. Translated, it gives CASSPEVGGAGVVPYEQYF. This chain links TRBV11-2 with TRBJ2-7, with a tentative D call TRBD2 (7 bases). Germline V gene data show CDR1 as SGHAT and CDR2 as FQNNGV. The ends were cut back, 5 bases at V and 2 bases at J, with 28 bases in the middle. CDR3 length equals 19 residues. The whole variable domain, remainder taken from reference TRBV11-2 and TRBJ2-7, is EAGVAQSPRYKIIEKRQSVAFWCNPISGHATLYWYQQILGQGPKLLIQFQNNGVVDDSQLPKDRFSAERLKGVDSTLKIQPAKLEDSAVYLCASSPEVGGAGVVPYEQYFGPGTRLTVT.

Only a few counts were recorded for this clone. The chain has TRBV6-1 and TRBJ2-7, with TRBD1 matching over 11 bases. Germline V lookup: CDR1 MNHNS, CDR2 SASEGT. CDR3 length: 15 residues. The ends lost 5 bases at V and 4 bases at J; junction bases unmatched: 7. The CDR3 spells CASSLGTGGFYEQYF. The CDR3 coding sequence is TGTGCCAGCAGTCTTGGGACAGGGGGATTTTACGAGCAGTACTTC.

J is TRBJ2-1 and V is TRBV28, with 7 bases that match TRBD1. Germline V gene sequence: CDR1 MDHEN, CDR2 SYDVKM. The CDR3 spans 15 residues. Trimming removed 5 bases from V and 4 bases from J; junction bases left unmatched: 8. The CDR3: CASSLQGTVYNEQFF. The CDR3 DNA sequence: TGTGCCAGCAGTCTACAAGGGACAGTTTACAATGAGCAGTTCTTC.

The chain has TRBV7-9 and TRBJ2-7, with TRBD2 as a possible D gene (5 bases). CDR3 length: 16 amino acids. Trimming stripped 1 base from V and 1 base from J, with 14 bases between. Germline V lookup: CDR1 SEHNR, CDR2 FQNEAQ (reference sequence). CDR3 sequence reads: CASSLEAEIGSYEQYF. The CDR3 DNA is TGTGCCAGCAGCTTAGAAGCGGAGATTGGGTCCTACGAGCAGTACTTC.

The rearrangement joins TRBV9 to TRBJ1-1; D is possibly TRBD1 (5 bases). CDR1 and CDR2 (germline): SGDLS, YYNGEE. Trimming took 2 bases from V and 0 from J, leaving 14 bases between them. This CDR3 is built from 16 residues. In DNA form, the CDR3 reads TGTGCCAGCAGCGTTGGGGCAGGATACCTGAACACTGAAGCTTTCTTT. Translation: CASSVGAGYLNTEAFF.

CDR3 nucleotides: TGTGCCACGGGAACAGGGGGTAGCTATGGCTACACCTTC. Its protein is CATGTGGSYGYTF. V and J are TRBV15 and TRBJ1-2; TRBD1 matches at 8 bases. This CDR3 region has 13 residues. V dropped 9 bases and J dropped 4; count of bases not matched to a gene: 7. Germline lookup yields CDR1 LNHNV and CDR2 YYDKDF (reference sequence).

The CDR3 DNA is TGTGCCTGGGACAACATACCGACCTCCAATTTGAACACTGAAGCTTTCTTT. Translating gives CAWDNIPTSNLNTEAFF. The chain links TRBV30 to TRBJ1-1, with D uncertain. This CDR3 region has 17 residues. The germline V and J ends were trimmed by 5 bases and 0 bases, with 22 bases remaining between them. Germline CDR1 reads GTSNPN; CDR2 reads SVGIG (reference sequence).

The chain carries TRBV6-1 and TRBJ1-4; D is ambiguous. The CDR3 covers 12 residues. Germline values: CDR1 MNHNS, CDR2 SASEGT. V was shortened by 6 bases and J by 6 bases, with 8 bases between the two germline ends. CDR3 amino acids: CASSQDYEKLFF. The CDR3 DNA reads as TGTGCCAGCAGCCAGGACTATGAAAAACTGTTTTTT.

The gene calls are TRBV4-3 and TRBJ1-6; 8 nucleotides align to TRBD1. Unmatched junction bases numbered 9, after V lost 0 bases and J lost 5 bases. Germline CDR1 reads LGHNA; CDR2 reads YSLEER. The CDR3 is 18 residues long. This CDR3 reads CASSQDFPGQGDNSPLHF. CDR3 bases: TGCGCCAGCAGCCAAGACTTCCCCGGACAGGGTGATAATTCACCCCTCCACTTT.

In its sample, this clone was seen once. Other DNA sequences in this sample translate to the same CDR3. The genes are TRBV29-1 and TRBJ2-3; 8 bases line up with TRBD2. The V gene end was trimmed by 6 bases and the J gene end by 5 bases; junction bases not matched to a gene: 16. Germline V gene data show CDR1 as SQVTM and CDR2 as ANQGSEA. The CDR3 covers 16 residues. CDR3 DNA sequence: TGCAGCGTCGATGGGTCGGGGGGGGCGCACGGAGATACGCAGTATTTT. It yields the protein CSVDGSGGAHGDTQYF.

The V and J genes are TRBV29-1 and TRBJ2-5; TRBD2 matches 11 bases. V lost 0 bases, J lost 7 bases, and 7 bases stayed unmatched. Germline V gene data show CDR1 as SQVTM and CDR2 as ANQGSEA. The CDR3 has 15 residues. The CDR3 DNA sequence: TGCAGCGTTGAAGATTATAGCGGGGGGGCAGGGACCCAGTACTTC. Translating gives CSVEDYSGGAGTQYF.

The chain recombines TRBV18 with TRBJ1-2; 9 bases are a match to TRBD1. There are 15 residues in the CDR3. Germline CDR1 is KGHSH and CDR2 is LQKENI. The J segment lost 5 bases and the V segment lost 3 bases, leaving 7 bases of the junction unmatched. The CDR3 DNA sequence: TGTGCCAGCTCACCTTCGGGACAGGGCTATTATGGCTACACCTTC. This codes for CASSPSGQGYYGYTF.

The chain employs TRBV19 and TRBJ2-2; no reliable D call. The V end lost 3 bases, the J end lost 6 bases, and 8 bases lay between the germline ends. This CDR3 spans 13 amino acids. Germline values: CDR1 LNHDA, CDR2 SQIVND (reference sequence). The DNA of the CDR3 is TGTGCCAGTAGTATCTTGGGCGCCGGGGAGCTGTTTTTT. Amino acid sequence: CASSILGAGELFF.

The CDR3 nucleotides read TGTGCCAGCAGTGAAGGAGGCACCCCCCGAACTGGAAACACCATATATTTT. Protein sequence: CASSEGGTPRTGNTIYF. The genes are TRBV6-1 and TRBJ1-3; no clear D gene. Germline CDR1 is MNHNS and CDR2 is SASEGT. With 1 base removed from V and 2 bases from J, the gap between germline ends came to 15 bases. This CDR3 has 17 residues.

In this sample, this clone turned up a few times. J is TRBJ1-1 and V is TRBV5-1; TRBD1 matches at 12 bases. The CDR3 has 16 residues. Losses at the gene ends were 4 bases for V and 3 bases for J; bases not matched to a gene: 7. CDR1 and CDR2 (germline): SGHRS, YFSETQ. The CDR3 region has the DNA TGCGCCAGCAGCAAGGGACAGGGGGCATGGGACACTGAAGCTTTCTTT. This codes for CASSKGQGAWDTEAFF.

DNA for the CDR3: TGTGCCAGCCTTGGAGGTCAGCCCCAGCATTTT. It yields the protein CASLGGQPQHF. The rearrangement links TRBV5-6 to TRBJ1-5; no definite D call. This CDR3 is 11 amino acids long. Germline CDR1 SGHDT, CDR2 YYEEEE. The V end was cut by 7 bases, the J end by 6 bases, with 8 bases between.

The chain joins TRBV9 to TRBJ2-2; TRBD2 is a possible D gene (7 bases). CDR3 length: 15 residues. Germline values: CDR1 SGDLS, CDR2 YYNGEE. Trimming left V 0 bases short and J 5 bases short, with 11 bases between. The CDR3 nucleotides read TGTGCCAGCAGCGTAGCAAGGGGGGGGACCGGGGAGCTGTTTTTT. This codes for CASSVARGGTGELFF. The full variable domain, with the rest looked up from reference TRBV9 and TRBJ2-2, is DSGVTQTPKHLITATGQRVTLRCSPRSGDLSVYWYQQSLDQGLQFLIQYYNGEERAKGNILERFSAQQFPDLHSELNLSSLELGDSALYFCASSVARGGTGELFFGEGSRLTVL.

CDR3 region: CASSQDKVRGNGPLHF. CDR3 nucleotide sequence: TGCGCCAGCAGCCAAGATAAAGTTCGGGGGAACGGACCCCTCCACTTT. The chain has TRBV4-1 and TRBJ1-6, with D perhaps TRBD1 (5 bases). There are 16 residues in the CDR3. Germline CDR1 is MGHRA and CDR2 is YSYEKL. V lost 0 bases to trimming and J lost 12 bases, with 18 bases between them.

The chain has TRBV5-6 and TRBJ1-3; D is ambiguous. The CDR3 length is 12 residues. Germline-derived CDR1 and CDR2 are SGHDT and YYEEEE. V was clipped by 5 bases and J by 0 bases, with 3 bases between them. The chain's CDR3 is CASSNSGNTIYF. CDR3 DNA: TGTGCCAGCAGTAACTCTGGAAACACCATATATTTT.

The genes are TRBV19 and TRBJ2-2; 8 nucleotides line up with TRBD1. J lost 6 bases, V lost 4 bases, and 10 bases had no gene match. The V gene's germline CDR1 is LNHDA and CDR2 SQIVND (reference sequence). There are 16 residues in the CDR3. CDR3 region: CASSTWTGFGAGELFF. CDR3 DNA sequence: TGTGCCAGTAGTACGTGGACAGGGTTTGGGGCCGGGGAGCTGTTTTTT.

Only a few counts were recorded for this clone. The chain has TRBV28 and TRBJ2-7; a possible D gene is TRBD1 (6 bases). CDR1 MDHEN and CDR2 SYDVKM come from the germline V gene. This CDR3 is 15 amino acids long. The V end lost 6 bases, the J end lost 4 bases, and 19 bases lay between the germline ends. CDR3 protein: CASSPPGQTFYEQYF. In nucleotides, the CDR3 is TGTGCCAGCAGCCCTCCGGGACAAACCTTTTACGAGCAGTACTTC.

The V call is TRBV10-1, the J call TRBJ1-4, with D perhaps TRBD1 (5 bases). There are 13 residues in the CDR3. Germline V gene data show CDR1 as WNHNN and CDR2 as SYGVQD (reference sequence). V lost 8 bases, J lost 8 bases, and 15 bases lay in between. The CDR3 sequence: CASLPGGNEKLFF. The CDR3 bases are TGCGCCAGCCTGCCCGGGGGGAACGAAAAACTGTTTTTT.